This entry is about one T cell receptor beta chain. As yet, its antigen is unknown. Produced via immunoSEQ multiplex PCR; TCRdb's table is partial and in-frame only. Of about 32,000 clones listed, around 90% are singletons. This sample was taken from a study of T cells in narcolepsy. Study as a whole: Enrolled donors included narcolepsy type 1 or type 2 patients and healthy controls. Study conclusions and caveats: Reportedly, autoreactive clonotypes were serially detected in patients' blood but not controls'.

The germline gives CDR1 KGHSH, CDR2 LQKENI. There are 13 residues in the CDR3. V was pared by 6 bases and J by 2 bases, with 3 bases of the junction left unmatched. The source is a human donor with narcolepsy. The sequencing input was CD45RA- memory CD4+ T cells from PBMCs. The gene calls are TRBV18 and TRBJ2-5, with 7 bases fitting TRBD1. Here the CDR3 reads CASSTGLQETQYF. CDR3 nucleotides: TGTGCCAGCTCGACAGGGCTTCAAGAGACCCAGTACTTC.